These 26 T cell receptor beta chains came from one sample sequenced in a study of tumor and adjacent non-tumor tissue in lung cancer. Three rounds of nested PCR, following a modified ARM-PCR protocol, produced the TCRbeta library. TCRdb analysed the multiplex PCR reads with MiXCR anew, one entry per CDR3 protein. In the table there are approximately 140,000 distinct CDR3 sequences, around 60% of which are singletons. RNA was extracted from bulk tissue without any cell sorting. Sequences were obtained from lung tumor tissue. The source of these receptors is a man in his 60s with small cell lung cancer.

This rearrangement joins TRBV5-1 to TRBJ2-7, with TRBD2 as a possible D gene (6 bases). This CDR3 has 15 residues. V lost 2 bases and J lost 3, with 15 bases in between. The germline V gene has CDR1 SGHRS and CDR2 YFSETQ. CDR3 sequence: CASSLGGVKNYEQYF. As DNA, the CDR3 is TGCGCCAGCAGCTTAGGAGGGGTGAAGAACTACGAGCAGTACTTC.

The CDR3 loop is CASSLRAVSDTGELFF. The CDR3 nucleotides are TGTGCCAGCAGCTTAAGGGCAGTGTCGGACACCGGGGAGCTGTTTTTT. The chain is built from TRBV11-2 and TRBJ2-2, with D uncertain. Trimming removed 2 bases at V and 3 bases at J, with 13 bases between. The CDR3 is 16 residues long. Germline V gives CDR1 SGHAT, CDR2 FQNNGV.

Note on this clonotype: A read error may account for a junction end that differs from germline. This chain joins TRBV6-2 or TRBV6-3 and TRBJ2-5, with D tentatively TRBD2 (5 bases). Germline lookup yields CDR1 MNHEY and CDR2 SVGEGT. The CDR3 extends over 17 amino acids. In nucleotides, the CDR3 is TGTGCCAACAGTTACCAGATAGGAGGATGGGCCCAAGAGACCCAGTACTTT. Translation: CANSYQIGGWAQETQYF.

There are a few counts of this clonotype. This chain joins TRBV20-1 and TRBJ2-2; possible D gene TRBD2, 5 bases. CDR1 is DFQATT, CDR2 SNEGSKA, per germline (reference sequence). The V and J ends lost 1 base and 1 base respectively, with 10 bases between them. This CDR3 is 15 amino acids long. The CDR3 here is CSARVLAGNTGELFF. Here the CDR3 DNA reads TGCAGTGCTAGAGTACTGGCGGGGAACACCGGGGAGCTGTTTTTT.

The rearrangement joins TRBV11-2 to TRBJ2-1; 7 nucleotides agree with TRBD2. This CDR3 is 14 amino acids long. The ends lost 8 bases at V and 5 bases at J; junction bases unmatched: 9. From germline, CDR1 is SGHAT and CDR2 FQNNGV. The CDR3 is CASVLSGTNNEQFF. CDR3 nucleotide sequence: TGTGCCAGCGTTCTGAGCGGGACTAACAATGAGCAGTTCTTC.

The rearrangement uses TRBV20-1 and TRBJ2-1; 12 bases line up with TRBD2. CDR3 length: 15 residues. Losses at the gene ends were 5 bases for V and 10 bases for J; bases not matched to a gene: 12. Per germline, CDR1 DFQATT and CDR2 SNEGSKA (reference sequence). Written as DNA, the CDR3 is TGCAGTGCTGGAATCCTAGCGGGAGGGCTCAAGGAGCAGTTCTTC. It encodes CSAGILAGGLKEQFF.

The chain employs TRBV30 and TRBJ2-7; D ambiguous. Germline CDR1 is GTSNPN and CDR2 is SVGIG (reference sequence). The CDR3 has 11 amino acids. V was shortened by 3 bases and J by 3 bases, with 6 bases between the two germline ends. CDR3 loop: CAWSLDYEQYF. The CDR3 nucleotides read TGTGCCTGGAGCTTGGACTACGAGCAGTACTTC.

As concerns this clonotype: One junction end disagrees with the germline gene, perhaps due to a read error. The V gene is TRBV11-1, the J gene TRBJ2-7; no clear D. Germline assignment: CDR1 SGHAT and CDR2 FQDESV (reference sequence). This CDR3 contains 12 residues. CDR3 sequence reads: CASSNQSGERYF. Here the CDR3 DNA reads TGTGCCAGTAGCAATCAGAGTGGCGAGCGGTACTTC.

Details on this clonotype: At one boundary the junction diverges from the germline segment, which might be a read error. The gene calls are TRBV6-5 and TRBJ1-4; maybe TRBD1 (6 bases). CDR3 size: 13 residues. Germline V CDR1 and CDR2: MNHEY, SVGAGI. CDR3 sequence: CVSRGKTNEKLFF. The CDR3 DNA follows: TGTGTCAGCAGGGGAAAGACTAATGAAAAACTGTTTTTT.

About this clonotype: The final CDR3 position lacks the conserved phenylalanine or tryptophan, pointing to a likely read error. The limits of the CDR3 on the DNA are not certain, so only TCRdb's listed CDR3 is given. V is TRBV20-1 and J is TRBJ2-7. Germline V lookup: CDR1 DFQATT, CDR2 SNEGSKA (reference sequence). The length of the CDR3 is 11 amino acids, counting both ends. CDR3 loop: CSANVSSRHYL.

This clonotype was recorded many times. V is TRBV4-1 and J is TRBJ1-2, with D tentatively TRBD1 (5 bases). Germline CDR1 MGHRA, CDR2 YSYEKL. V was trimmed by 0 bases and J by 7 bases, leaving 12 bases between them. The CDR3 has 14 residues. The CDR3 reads CASSQDEGAIGYTF. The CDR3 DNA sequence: TGCGCCAGCAGCCAAGATGAAGGGGCGATTGGCTACACCTTC.

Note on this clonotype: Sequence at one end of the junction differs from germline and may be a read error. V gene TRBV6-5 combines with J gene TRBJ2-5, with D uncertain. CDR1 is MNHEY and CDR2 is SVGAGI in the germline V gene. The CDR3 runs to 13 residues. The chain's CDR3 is CASSYRHQETQSF. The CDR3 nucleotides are TGTGCCAGCAGTTACAGACACCAAGAGACCCAGTCCTTC.

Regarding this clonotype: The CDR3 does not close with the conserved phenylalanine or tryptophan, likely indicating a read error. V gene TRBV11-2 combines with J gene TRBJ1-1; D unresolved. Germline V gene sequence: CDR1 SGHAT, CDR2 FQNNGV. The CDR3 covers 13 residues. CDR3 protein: CTSSSDGDTEAFL. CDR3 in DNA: TGTACCAGCAGCAGTGACGGGGACACTGAAGCTTTCCTC.

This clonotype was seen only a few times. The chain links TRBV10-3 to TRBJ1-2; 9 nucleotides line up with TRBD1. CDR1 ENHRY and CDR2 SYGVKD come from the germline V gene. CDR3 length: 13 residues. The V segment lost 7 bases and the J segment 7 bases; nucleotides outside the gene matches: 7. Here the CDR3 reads CAITRQGESGYTF. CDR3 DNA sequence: TGTGCCATCACACGACAGGGGGAAAGTGGCTACACCTTC.

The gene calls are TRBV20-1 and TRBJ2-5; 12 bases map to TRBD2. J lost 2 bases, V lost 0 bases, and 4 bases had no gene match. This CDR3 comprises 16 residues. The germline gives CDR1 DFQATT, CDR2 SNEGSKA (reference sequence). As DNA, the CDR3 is TGCAGTGCTAGAGAGGGACTAGCGGGTCTTCAAGAGACCCAGTACTTC. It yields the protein CSAREGLAGLQETQYF.

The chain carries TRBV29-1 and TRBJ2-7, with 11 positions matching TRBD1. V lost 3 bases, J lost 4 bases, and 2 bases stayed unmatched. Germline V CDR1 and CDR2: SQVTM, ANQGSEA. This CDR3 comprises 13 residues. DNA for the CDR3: TGCAGCGTTGACGGGACAGGGGGGTACGAGCAGTACTTC. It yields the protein CSVDGTGGYEQYF.

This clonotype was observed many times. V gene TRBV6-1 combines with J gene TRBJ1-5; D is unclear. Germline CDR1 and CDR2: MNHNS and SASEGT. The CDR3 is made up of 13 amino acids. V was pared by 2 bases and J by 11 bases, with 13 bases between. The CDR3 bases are TGTGCCAGCAGTGAACCGGTGGTAGGAGCCCAGCATTTT. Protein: CASSEPVVGAQHF.

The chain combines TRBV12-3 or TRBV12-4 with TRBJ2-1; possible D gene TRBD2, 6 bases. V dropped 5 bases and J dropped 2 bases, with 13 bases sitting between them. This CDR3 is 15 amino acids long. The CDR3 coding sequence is TGTGCCAGCAGTCTGACTAGAGGGACCTACAATGAGCAGTTCTTC. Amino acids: CASSLTRGTYNEQFF.

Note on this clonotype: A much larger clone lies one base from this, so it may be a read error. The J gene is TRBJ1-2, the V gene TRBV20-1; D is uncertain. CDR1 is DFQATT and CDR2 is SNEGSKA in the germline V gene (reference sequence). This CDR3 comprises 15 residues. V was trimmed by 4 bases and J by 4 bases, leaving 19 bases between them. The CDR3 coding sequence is TGCAGTGCTAAAGAAGGTCCAGAGGACCTCTATGGCTACACCTTC. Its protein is CSAKEGPEDLYGYTF.

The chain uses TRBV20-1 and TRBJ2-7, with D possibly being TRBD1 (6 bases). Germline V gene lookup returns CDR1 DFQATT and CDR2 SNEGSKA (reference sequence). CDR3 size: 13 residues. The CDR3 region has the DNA TGCAGTGCCCCCTCGGGACAACCCTACAAGCAGTACGTG. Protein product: CSAPSGQPYKQYV.

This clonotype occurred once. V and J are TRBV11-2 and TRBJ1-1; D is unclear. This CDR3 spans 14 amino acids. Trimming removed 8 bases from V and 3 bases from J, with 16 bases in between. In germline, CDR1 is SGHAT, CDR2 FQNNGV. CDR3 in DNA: TGTGCCAGCGGTCCTTTGGGTTCGGACACTGAAGCTTTCTTT. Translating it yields CASGPLGSDTEAFF.

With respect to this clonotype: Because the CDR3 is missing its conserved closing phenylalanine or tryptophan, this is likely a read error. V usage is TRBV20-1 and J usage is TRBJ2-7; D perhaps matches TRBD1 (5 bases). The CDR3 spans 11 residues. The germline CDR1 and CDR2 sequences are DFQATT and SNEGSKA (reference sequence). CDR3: CNALQAYEQYL. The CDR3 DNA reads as TGCAATGCTCTACAGGCCTACGAGCAGTACCTC.

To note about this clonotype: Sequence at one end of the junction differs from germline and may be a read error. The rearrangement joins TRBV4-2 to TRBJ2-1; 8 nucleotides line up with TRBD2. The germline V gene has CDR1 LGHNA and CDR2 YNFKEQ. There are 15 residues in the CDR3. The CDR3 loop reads CVSSQDPAGDNEQFF. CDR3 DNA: TGTGTCAGCAGCCAAGACCCAGCGGGGGATAATGAGCAGTTCTTC.

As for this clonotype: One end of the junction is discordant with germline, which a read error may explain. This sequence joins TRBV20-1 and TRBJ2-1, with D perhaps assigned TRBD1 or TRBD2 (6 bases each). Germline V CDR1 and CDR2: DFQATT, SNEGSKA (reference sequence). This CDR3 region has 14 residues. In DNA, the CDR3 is TGCAGTGCCGGGGGCGGACTGGTGACCAATGAGCAGCTCTTC. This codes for CSAGGGLVTNEQLF.

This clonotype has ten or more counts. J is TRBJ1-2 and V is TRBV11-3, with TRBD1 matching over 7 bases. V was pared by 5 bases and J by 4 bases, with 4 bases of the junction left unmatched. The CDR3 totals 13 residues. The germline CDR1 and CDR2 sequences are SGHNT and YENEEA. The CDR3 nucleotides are TGTGCCAGCAGCAAGACAGGGAGCTATGGCTACACCTTC. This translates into CASSKTGSYGYTF.

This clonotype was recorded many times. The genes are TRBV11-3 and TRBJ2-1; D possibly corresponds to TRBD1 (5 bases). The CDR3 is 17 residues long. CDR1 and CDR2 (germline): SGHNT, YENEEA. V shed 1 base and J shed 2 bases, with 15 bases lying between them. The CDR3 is CASSLGVQGRAYNEQFF. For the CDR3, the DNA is TGTGCCAGCAGCTTAGGGGTCCAGGGAAGGGCCTACAATGAGCAGTTCTTC. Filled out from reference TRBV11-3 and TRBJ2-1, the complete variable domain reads EAGVVQSPRYKIIEKKQPVAFWCNPISGHNTLYWYLQNLGQGPELLIRYENEEAVDDSQLPKDRFSAERLKGVDSTLKIQPAELGDSAVYLCASSLGVQGRAYNEQFFGPGTRLTVL.